This is a list of T cell receptor beta chains from one sample in a study of T cells in Graves' hyperthyroidism and ophthalmopathy. TCRdb re-called the multiplex PCR reads through MiXCR, storing one row per CDR3 protein. Of about 570,000 distinct CDR3 sequences in the sample, approximately 44% were seen once. The sample was peripheral blood or thyroid tissue (not recorded which). Receptors originate from an adult woman with Graves' disease, either hyperthyroidism or ophthalmopathy (not recorded which). The CDR3 runs from the conserved cysteine through the conserved F or W. Size is omitted from some rows. Given values are once, few, many or a class for expanded clones.

V	J	size	CDR3
TRBV11-2	TRBJ2-7	many	CASTLAGGEDEQYF
TRBV9	TRBJ1-5	NA	CASSVGGVQETQHF
TRBV20-1	TRBJ1-2	NA	CSATLKNEYGYTF
TRBV5-1	TRBJ1-5	NA	CASSTGTGGDQPQHF
TRBV28	TRBJ2-7	many	CASSFNGGEQYF
TRBV9	TRBJ2-1	few	CASSLAGQYEQFF
TRBV2	TRBJ2-5	NA	CASKLALNQETQYF
TRBV7-9	TRBJ1-1	many	CASSLPWGWLNTEAFF
TRBV25-1	TRBJ2-7	NA	CASSMGLAGGRGYEQYF
TRBV7-8	TRBJ1-5	NA	CASSSQTNQPQHF
TRBV27	TRBJ2-3	many	CASSQYDTDTQYF
TRBV5-1	TRBJ2-2	many	CASSLGASGSAGELFF
TRBV4-2	TRBJ1-5	many	CASSQAERDQPQHF
TRBV7-3	TRBJ1-6	NA	CASSQSGYSPLHF
TRBV25-1	TRBJ2-3	many	CASSQAGGTDTQYF
TRBV19	TRBJ2-6	once	CASSAFGRGQAGANVLTF
TRBV20-1	TRBJ1-5	NA	CSALPGTGSQPQHF
TRBV6-6	TRBJ2-2	NA	CASSVEGDTGELFF
TRBV28	TRBJ2-7	NA	CASSMSESPYEQYF
TRBV7-9	TRBJ1-1	few	CASSADRIMNTEAFF
TRBV6-1	TRBJ2-5	NA	CASSRTGGMETQYF
TRBV7-9	TRBJ1-2	NA	CASSLESKGPYTF
TRBV7-6	TRBJ1-3	few	CASSLVLPGPTNTIYF
TRBV19	TRBJ1-1	many	CASSVRTGLHKEAFF
TRBV7-8	TRBJ2-7	many	CASSLGGLDSSYEQYF
TRBV27	TRBJ1-5	few	CASSLNRDRELCNQPQHF
TRBV24-1	TRBJ2-5	NA	CAISDDRLETQYF
TRBV25-1	TRBJ2-5	many	CASSAEYQETQYF
TRBV12-3/TRBV12-4	TRBJ1-1	many	CASSSVGGATEAFF
TRBV2	TRBJ1-2	once	CASSDWTGSPYGYTF
TRBV7-2	TRBJ2-5	NA	CASSRGLAGDFRETQYF
TRBV4-2	TRBJ2-7	many	CASSEGTSGSIYEQYF
TRBV25-1	TRBJ1-2	NA	CASSEIKGGGYTF
TRBV6-1	TRBJ2-5	many	CASSEAERTGGMETQYF
TRBV5-1	TRBJ2-2	NA	CAGSEGRANTGELFF
TRBV29-1	TRBJ1-2	NA	CSVGGTGGNYGYTF
TRBV10-3	TRBJ2-5	NA	CAISGDRGTETQYF
TRBV10-3	TRBJ2-5	few	CASRRTGVGETQYF
TRBV5-1	TRBJ2-2	NA	CASREDDPNTGELFF
TRBV7-9	TRBJ2-7	many	CASSLAAYEQYF
TRBV7-2	TRBJ2-2	NA	CASSLVSGGGTGELFF
TRBV2	TRBJ2-7	NA	CASIKRDNEQYF
TRBV2	TRBJ2-2	NA	CASTERTGGNGELFF
TRBV24-1	TRBJ1-1	many	CATSDFRNTEAFF
TRBV12-3/TRBV12-4	TRBJ2-5	NA	CASSWPGQAHLTQYF
TRBV28	TRBJ2-7	NA	CASSSPGQGGKYEQYF
TRBV7-8	TRBJ1-1	NA	CASSTVGGIKNTEAFF
TRBV10-2	TRBJ2-2	many	CASSDVLKNTGELFF
TRBV5-1	TRBJ2-7	many	CASSLAGTSNYEQYF
TRBV7-2	TRBJ1-1	NA	CASSLQTGEGLAEAFF
TRBV7-3	TRBJ1-2	NA	CASSLTSNGGGYTF
TRBV6-1	TRBJ1-1	few	CASRGGGRFNTEAFF
TRBV5-1	TRBJ1-6	once	CASSLRTENSPLHF
TRBV20-1	TRBJ2-2	NA	CSARSGQGPGELFF
TRBV7-2	TRBJ1-6	NA	CASRRNSPLHF
TRBV10-1	TRBJ2-7	few	CASSESTGATYEQYF
TRBV5-1	TRBJ1-1	many	CASKLWGNTEAFF
TRBV7-9	TRBJ1-2	few	CASSLATGANYGYTF